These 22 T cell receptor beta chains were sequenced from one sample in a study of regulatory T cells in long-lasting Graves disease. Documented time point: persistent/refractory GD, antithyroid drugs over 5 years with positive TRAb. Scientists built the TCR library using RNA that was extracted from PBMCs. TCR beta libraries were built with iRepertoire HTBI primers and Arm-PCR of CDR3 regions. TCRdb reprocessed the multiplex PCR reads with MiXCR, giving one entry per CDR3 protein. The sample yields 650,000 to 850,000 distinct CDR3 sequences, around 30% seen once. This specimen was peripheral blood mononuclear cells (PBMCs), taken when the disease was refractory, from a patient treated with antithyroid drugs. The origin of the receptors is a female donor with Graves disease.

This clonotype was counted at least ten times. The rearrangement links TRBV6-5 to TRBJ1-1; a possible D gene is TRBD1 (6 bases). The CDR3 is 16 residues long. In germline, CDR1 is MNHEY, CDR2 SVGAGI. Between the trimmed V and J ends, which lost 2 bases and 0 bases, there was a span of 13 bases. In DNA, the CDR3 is TGTGCCAGCAGTTACGCAACCGGGACACTGAACACTGAAGCTTTCTTT. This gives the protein CASSYATGTLNTEAFF.

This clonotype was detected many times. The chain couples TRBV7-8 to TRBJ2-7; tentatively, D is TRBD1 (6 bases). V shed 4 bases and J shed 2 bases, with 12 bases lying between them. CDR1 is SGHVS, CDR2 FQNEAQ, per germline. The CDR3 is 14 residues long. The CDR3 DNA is TGTGCCAGCAGCTACAGGGTATGGGCCTACGAGCAGTACTTC. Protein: CASSYRVWAYEQYF.

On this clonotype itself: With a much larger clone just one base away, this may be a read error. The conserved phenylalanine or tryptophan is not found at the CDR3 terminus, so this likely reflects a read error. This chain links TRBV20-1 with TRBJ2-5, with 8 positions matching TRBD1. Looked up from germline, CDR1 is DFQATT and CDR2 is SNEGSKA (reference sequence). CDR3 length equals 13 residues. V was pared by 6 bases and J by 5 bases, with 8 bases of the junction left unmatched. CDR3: CSAPPTGVETQYL. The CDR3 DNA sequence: TGCAGTGCCCCCCCGACAGGGGTGGAGACCCAGTACCTC.

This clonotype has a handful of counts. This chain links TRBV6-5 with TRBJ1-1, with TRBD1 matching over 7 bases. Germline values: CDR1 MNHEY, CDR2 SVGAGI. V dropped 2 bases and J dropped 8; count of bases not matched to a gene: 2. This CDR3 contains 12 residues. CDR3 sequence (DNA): TGTGCCAGCAGTTACAGGGGACAGGAAGCTTTCTTT. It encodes CASSYRGQEAFF.

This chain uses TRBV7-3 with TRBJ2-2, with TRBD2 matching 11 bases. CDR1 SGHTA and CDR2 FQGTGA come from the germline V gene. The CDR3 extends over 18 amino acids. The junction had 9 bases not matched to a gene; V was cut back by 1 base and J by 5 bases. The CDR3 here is CASSLMVAGGPWTGELFF. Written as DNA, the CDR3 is TGTGCCAGCAGCTTAATGGTAGCGGGAGGGCCGTGGACCGGGGAGCTGTTTTTT.

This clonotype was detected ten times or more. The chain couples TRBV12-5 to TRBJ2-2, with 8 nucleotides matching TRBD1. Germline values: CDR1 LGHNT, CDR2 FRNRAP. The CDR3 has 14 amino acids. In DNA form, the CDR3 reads TGTGCGTCGACACAGGGGGCGAACACCGGGGAGCTGTTTTTT. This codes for CASTQGANTGELFF.

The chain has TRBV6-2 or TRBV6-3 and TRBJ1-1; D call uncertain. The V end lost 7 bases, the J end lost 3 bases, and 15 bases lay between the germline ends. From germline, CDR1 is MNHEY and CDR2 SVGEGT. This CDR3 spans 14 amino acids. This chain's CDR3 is CASIRTRGHTEAFF. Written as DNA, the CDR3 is TGTGCCAGCATTAGGACCCGAGGGCACACTGAAGCTTTCTTT.

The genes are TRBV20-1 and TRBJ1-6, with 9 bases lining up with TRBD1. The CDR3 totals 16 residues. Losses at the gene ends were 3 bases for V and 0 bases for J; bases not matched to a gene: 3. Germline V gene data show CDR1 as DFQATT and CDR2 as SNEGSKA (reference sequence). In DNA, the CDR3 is TGCAGTGCTAGTCCGACAGGGGGCTCCTATAATTCACCCCTCCACTTT. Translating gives CSASPTGGSYNSPLHF.

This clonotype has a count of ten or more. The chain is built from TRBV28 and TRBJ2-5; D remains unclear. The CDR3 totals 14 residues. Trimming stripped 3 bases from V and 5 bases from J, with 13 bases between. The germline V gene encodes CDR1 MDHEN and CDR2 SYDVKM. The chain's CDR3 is CASSFRALGETQYF. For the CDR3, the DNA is TGTGCCAGCAGTTTTCGCGCCCTGGGGGAGACCCAGTACTTC.

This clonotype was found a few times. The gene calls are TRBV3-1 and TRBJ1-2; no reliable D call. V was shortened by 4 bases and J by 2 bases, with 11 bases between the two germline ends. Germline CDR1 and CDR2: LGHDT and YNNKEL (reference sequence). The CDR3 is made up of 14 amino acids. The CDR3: CASSPSQANYGYTF. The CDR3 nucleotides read TGTGCCAGCAGCCCGAGTCAGGCCAACTATGGCTACACCTTC.

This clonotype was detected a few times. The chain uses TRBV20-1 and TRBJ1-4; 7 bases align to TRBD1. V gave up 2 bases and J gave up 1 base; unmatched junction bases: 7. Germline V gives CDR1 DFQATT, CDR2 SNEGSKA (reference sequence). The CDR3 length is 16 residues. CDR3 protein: CSARISHRGTNEKLFF. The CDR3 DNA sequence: TGCAGTGCTAGAATATCCCACAGGGGAACTAATGAAAAACTGTTTTTT.

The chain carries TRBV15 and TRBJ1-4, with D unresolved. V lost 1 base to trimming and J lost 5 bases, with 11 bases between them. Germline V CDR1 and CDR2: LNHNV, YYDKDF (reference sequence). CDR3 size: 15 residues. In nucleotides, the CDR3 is TGTGCCACCAGCAGAGTGGCCAGGACGAATGAAAAACTGTTTTTT. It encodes CATSRVARTNEKLFF.

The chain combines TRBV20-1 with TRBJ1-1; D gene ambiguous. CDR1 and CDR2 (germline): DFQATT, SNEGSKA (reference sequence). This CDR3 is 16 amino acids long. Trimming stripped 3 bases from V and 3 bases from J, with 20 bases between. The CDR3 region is CSARPSNPAFDTEAFF. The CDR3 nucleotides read TGCAGTGCTAGGCCCAGCAACCCCGCATTCGACACTGAAGCTTTCTTT.

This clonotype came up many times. DNA of the CDR3: TGTGCCTGGAGTGGGACGGCGGGGAATCAGCCCCAGCATTTT. Its protein is CAWSGTAGNQPQHF. J is TRBJ1-5 and V is TRBV30; D gene uncertain. Germline V gene lookup returns CDR1 GTSNPN and CDR2 SVGIG (reference sequence). The CDR3 consists of 14 residues. V was cut by 1 base and J by 4 bases, with 11 bases left in between.

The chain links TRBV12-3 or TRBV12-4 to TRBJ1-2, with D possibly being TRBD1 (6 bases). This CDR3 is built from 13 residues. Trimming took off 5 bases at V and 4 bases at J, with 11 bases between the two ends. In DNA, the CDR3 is TGTGCCAGCAGTACAGGGTTAGGCTATGGCTACACCTTC. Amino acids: CASSTGLGYGYTF.

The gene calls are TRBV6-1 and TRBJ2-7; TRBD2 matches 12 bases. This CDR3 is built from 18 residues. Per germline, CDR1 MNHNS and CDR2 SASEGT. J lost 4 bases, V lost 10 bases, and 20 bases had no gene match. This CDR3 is CAIQGLAGRSTALYEQYF. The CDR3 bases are TGTGCCATCCAAGGACTAGCGGGACGCTCCACAGCTCTATACGAGCAGTACTTC.

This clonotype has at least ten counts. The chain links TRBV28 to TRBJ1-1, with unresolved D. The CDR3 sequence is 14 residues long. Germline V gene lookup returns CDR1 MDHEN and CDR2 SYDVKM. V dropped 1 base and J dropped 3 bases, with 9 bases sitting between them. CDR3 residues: CASSLLGRDTEAFF. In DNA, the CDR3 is TGTGCCAGCAGTTTATTAGGGAGGGACACTGAAGCTTTCTTT.

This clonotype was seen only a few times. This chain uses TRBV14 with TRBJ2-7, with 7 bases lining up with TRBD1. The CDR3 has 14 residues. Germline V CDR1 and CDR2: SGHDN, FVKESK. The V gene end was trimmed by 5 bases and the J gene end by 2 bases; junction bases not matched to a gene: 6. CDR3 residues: CASSGQVGTYEQYF. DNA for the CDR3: TGTGCCAGCAGCGGACAGGTGGGGACCTACGAGCAGTACTTC.

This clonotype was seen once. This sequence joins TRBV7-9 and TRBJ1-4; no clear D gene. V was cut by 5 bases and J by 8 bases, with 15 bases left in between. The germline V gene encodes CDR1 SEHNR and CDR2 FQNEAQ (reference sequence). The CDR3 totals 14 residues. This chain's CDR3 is CASSPTAPREKLFF. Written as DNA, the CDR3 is TGTGCCAGCAGCCCGACCGCGCCGCGAGAAAAACTGTTTTTT.

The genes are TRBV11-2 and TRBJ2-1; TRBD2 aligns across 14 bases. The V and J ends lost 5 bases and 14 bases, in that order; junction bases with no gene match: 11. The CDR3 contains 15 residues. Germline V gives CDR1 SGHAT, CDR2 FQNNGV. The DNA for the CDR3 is TGTGCCAGCAGCGTATCGGGACTAGCGGGAGACCCTAAGTTCTTC. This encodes CASSVSGLAGDPKFF.

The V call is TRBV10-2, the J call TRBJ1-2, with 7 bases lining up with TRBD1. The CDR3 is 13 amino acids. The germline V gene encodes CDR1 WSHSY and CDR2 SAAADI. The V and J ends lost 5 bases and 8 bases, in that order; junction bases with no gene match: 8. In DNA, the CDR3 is TGCGCCAGCAGTATTGACAGGGCAGGCGGCTACACCTTC. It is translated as CASSIDRAGGYTF.

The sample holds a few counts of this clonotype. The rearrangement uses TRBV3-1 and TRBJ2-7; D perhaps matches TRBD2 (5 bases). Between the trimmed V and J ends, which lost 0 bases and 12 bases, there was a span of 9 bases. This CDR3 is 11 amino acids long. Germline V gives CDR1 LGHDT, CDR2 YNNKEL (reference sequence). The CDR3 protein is CASSQDGSMYF. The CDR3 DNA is TGTGCCAGCAGCCAAGATGGGAGTATGTACTTC.